This T cell receptor beta chain was identified in a study of shared clonotypes between healthy human individuals. Study-level points and caveats: Incomplete sequencing of sorted subsets was indicated by rarefaction despite large depth. Blood was the sole source, and tissue repertoires probably differ.

Some clones are missing from TCRdb's copy, which holds only in-frame ones; the method was immunoSEQ multiplex PCR. The sample gives some 300,000 clones, roughly 80% of which show up once; under 11% is in the top ten. Worth noting for this clone: Its antigen is not known.

The source of this sequence is a man aged 30-40 years in good health. Source material: memory CD4+ T cells sorted from blood. Specified subset: CD45RA-negative fraction.

This CDR3 reads CASSASLSQGRGGYTF. CDR3 DNA sequence: TGTGCCAGCAGCGCATCTCTATCACAGGGCCGAGGTGGCTACACCTTC. This chain connects TRBV5-4 to TRBJ1-2; perhaps TRBD1 as D (6 bases). The CDR3 runs 16 residues. Germline V lookup: CDR1 SGHNT, CDR2 YYREEE (reference sequence). The V end lost 4 bases, the J end lost 7 bases, and 23 bases lay between the germline ends.